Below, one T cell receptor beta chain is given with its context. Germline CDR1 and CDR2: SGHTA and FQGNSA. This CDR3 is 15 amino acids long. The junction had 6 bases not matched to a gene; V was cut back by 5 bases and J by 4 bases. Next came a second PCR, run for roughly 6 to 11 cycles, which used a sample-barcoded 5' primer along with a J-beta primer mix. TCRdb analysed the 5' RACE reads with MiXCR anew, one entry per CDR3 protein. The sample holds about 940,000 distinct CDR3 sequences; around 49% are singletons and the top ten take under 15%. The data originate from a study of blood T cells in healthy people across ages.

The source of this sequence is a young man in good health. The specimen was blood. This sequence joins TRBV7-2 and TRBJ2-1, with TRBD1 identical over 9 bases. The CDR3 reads CASSTGGAAYNEQFF. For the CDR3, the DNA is TGTGCCAGCAGCACAGGGGGCGCAGCATACAATGAGCAGTTCTTC.